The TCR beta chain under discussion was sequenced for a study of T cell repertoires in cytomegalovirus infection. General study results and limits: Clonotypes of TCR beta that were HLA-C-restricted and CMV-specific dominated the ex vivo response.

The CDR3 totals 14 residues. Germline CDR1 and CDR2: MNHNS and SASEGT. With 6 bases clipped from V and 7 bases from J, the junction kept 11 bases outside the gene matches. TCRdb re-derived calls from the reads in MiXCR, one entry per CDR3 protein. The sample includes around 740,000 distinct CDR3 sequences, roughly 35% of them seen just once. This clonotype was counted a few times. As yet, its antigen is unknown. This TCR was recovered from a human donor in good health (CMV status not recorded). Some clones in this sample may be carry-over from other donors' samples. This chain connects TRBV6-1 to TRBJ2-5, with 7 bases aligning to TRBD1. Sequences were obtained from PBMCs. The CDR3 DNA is TGTGCCAGCAGCGGTAATAGACAGGGTTTGACCCAGTACTTC. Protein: CASSGNRQGLTQYF.